This T cell receptor beta chain is drawn from a study of blood T cell repertoires in COVID-19. Study overall: COVID-19 samples from acute and convalescent phases originated in the United States, Italy and Spain. T cells, B-cell-depleted T cells, or PBMCs supplied cDNA or gDNA.

This clone was seen a few times. This CDR3 has 16 amino acids. Germline trimming cut 4 bases from V and 7 bases from J; bases unmatched to any gene: 10. Per the germline V gene, CDR1 is SGHTS and CDR2 is YDEGEE. Per the study methods: Amplification from reference gene primers served as the basis for estimated nucleated cell counts. The repertoire was sequenced with immunoSEQ multiplex PCR; TCRdb's copy has only in-frame clones and lacks some. Clonal size and the V and J genes are those of that table, whereas D and trimming came from the DNA. The sample has approximately 210,000 clones, approximately 85% seen once.

The chain combines TRBV5-8 with TRBJ1-6; 8 bases align to TRBD1. Sequenced input: peripheral blood. The source is a woman between 65 and 79 years old with active or convalescent COVID-19. The CDR3, as DNA: TGTGCCAGCAGCAAACCAGGGGGCGCTGGGAATTCACCCCTCCACTTT. Its translation is CASSKPGGAGNSPLHF.